Shown below are 14 T cell receptor beta chains from a single sample sequenced in a study of PD-1 blockade in classical Hodgkin lymphoma. Time point meaning: cycle 4 day 1 (C4D1), after more than five weeks of nivolumab. The patients all showed relapse after autologous stem cell transplantation, while their brentuximab vedotin exposure varied. The table came from immunoSEQ multiplex PCR; TCRdb's copy has only in-frame clones and leaves some out. There are tens of thousands of clones in the sample; more than 70% occur only once, and approximately 9% lies in the top ten. The input for sequencing was peripheral blood mononuclear cells (PBMCs), taken before the fourth cycle of nivolumab. The receptors were gathered from a human donor with classical Hodgkin lymphoma.

The chain joins TRBV5-4 to TRBJ1-2, with 11 positions matching TRBD1. V dropped 5 bases and J dropped 8; count of bases not matched to a gene: 8. CDR3 length: 14 amino acids. Looked up from germline, CDR1 is SGHNT and CDR2 is YYREEE (reference sequence). CDR3 protein: CASSYGQGAEGYTF. In nucleotides, the CDR3 is TGTGCCAGCAGTTACGGACAGGGGGCTGAGGGCTACACCTTC.

J is TRBJ2-5 and V is TRBV4-1; D is perhaps TRBD1 (6 bases). CDR3 length: 13 amino acids. Germline V gives CDR1 MGHRA, CDR2 YSYEKL. V was trimmed by 4 bases and J by 5 bases, leaving 11 bases between them. The CDR3 sequence: CASSRTVWETQYF. CDR3 nucleotide sequence: TGCGCCAGCAGCCGGACAGTTTGGGAGACCCAGTACTTC.

In this sample, this clone turned up a few times. The rearrangement uses TRBV19 and TRBJ1-4, with 8 bases that match TRBD1. CDR1 LNHDA and CDR2 SQIVND come from the germline V gene (reference sequence). Trimming removed 3 bases from V and 8 bases from J; junction bases left unmatched: 11. This CDR3 comprises 16 residues. The CDR3, as DNA: TGTGCCAGTAGTATTCGATTAGGACAGGGAGGCGAAAAACTGTTTTTT. Amino acid sequence: CASSIRLGQGGEKLFF.

This chain joins TRBV4-3 and TRBJ2-2; 8 bases are shared with TRBD1. The CDR3 covers 16 residues. CDR1 is LGHNA, CDR2 YSLEER, per germline. Trimming took 3 bases from V and 3 from J; bases not matched to a gene: 6. CDR3 bases: TGCGCCAGCAGCCAGGATGGACAGGGCTACACCGGGGAGCTGTTTTTT. Translating gives CASSQDGQGYTGELFF.

The chain links TRBV4-1 to TRBJ1-4, with D unresolved. Germline loops: CDR1 MGHRA, CDR2 YSYEKL. Between the trimmed V and J ends, which lost 1 base and 8 bases, there was a span of 14 bases. This CDR3 contains 15 residues. The CDR3 is CASSQGTPGGEKLFF. The CDR3 DNA reads TGCGCCAGCAGCCAAGGGACCCCGGGTGGAGAAAAACTGTTTTTT.

This clone was seen a few times. The chain is built from TRBV5-4 and TRBJ1-2, with D perhaps TRBD1 (5 bases). The CDR3 contains 12 residues. Germline V gives CDR1 SGHNT, CDR2 YYREEE (reference sequence). The V end lost 4 bases, the J end lost 5 bases, and 9 bases lay between the germline ends. CDR3 sequence: CASSLPGYGYTF. The CDR3 DNA reads TGTGCCAGCAGCCTCCCAGGGTATGGCTACACCTTC.

The chain uses TRBV7-9 and TRBJ1-5; D possibly corresponds to TRBD1 (5 bases). Germline loops: CDR1 SEHNR, CDR2 FQNEAQ (reference sequence). This CDR3 contains 16 residues. Trimming left V 5 bases short and J 0 bases short, with 14 bases between. The CDR3 here is CASSKGTVTSNQPQHF. Here the CDR3 DNA reads TGTGCCAGCAGCAAAGGGACTGTGACTAGCAATCAGCCCCAGCATTTT.

The J gene is TRBJ1-1, the V gene TRBV28; 7 bases map to TRBD1. The V gene end was trimmed by 2 bases and the J gene end by 4 bases; junction bases not matched to a gene: 7. In germline, CDR1 is MDHEN, CDR2 SYDVKM. The CDR3 is 15 amino acids. The CDR3 reads CASSLRTGELTEAFF. The CDR3 DNA is TGTGCCAGCAGTTTAAGAACAGGGGAACTCACTGAAGCTTTCTTT. The variable domain in full, completed from reference TRBV28 and TRBJ1-1, reads DVKVTQSSRYLVKRTGEKVFLECVQDMDHENMFWYRQDPGLGLRLIYFSYDVKMKEKGDIPEGYSVSREKKERFSLILESASTNQTSMYLCASSLRTGELTEAFFGQGTRLTVV.

There are a few counts of this clone. The genes are TRBV9 and TRBJ1-2; the D gene is possibly TRBD1 (6 bases). The CDR3 is made up of 16 amino acids. Trimming took 0 bases from V and 4 from J, leaving 16 bases between them. Per the germline V gene, CDR1 is SGDLS and CDR2 is YYNGEE. The CDR3 region is CASSVGTGGKGYGYTF. In DNA form, the CDR3 reads TGTGCCAGCAGCGTAGGAACTGGGGGCAAAGGCTATGGCTACACCTTC.

The CDR3 region has the DNA TGCGCCAGCAGTTCTGGGACAGAAGGGGACGAGCAGTACTTC. It encodes CASSSGTEGDEQYF. The genes are TRBV5-1 and TRBJ2-7; 7 bases match TRBD1. The V gene's germline CDR1 is SGHRS and CDR2 YFSETQ. The CDR3 length is 14 residues. The V and J ends lost 5 bases and 5 bases, in that order; junction bases with no gene match: 10.

A word on this clone: Other DNA sequences in the same sample also yield this CDR3. J is TRBJ2-3 and V is TRBV6-5; D remains unclear. Looked up from germline, CDR1 is MNHEY and CDR2 is SVGAGI. V lost 6 bases and J 4 bases, leaving 5 bases between the germline ends. CDR3 length: 11 amino acids. The CDR3 region is CASRGADTQYF. As DNA, the CDR3 is TGTGCCAGCAGGGGTGCAGATACGCAGTATTTT.

V is TRBV7-6 and J is TRBJ1-1; the D is unclear. CDR3 length: 13 residues. Per the germline V gene, CDR1 is SGHVS and CDR2 is FNYEAQ. The V gene lost 3 bases and the J gene lost 1 base, with 6 bases spanning the gap. The chain's CDR3 is CASSFRENTEAFF. The CDR3 bases are TGTGCCAGCAGCTTTAGGGAGAACACTGAAGCTTTCTTT.

The chain is built from TRBV2 and TRBJ2-1; 11 nucleotides align to TRBD2. Losses at the gene ends were 5 bases for V and 6 bases for J; bases not matched to a gene: 3. This CDR3 comprises 14 residues. Germline assignment: CDR1 SNHLY and CDR2 FYNNEI. CDR3 residues: CASSRTSGFNEQFF. CDR3 coding DNA: TGTGCCAGCAGTAGGACTAGCGGGTTCAATGAGCAGTTCTTC.

The rearrangement links TRBV7-9 to TRBJ2-7; no clear D. This CDR3 comprises 15 residues. Trimming took off 1 base at V and 10 bases at J, with 20 bases between the two ends. Germline CDR1 SEHNR, CDR2 FQNEAQ (reference sequence). CDR3 loop: CASSLGGSPGYGQYF. The CDR3 nucleotides are TGTGCCAGCAGCTTAGGTGGTAGTCCAGGCTATGGACAGTACTTC.